This T cell receptor (beta chain) is from a study of shared clonotypes between healthy human individuals. The table came from immunoSEQ multiplex PCR; TCRdb's copy has only in-frame clones and leaves some out. In the table there are 2.3 million or so clones, over 85% of which are singletons. Comments on this clone: Its specificity is not known. The same CDR3 arises from other DNA sequences in this sample as well.

Trimming stripped 0 bases from V and 2 bases from J, with 6 bases between. This CDR3 is built from 14 residues. Germline V CDR1 and CDR2: LGHNA, YSLEER. Study results and limitations: Rarefaction curves obtained for sorted subsets showed sequencing incomplete despite large depth. Non-shared clonotypes showed lower generation probabilities than clonotypes common to all four donors.

All donors were Caucasian adults living in Nashville, Tennessee. Naive CD4+ cells were CD45RA-selected; the remaining cells were memory. The chain is built from TRBV4-3 and TRBJ2-3; D is uncertain. Sequenced sample: naive CD4+ T cells from PBMCs. As for subset: CD45RA+ positively selected. This sequence originates from a man younger than 35 in good health. Some clones in this sample may be carry-over from other donors' samples. DNA for the CDR3: TGCGCCAGCAGCCAAGACGTTCTCACAGATACGCAGTATTTT. Encoded protein: CASSQDVLTDTQYF.